The 29 T cell receptor beta chains below all came from one sample that was sequenced in a study of blood T cell repertoires in COVID-19. The protocol was immunoSEQ multiplex PCR, while the TCRdb copy is restricted to in-frame clones and leaves out a portion. Seen here are hundreds of thousands of clones, about nine tenths observed once, and the top ten hold roughly 8.5%. Material for sequencing was PBMCs or T cells enriched from blood (not recorded which). The source is a woman aged 55-70 years who had recovered from COVID-19.

V is TRBV11-2 and J is TRBJ2-7, with TRBD1 as a possible D gene (6 bases). This CDR3 is built from 14 residues. Germline values: CDR1 SGHAT, CDR2 FQNNGV. Between the trimmed V and J ends, which lost 5 bases and 2 bases, there was a span of 13 bases. The CDR3 nucleotides read TGTGCCAGCAGCCTCCGGACAGATCCCTACGAGCAGTACTTC. Its protein is CASSLRTDPYEQYF.

The chain combines TRBV6-2 or TRBV6-3 with TRBJ2-5; 12 bases match TRBD2. From germline, CDR1 is MNHEY and CDR2 SVGEGT. The ends lost 2 bases at V and 12 bases at J; junction bases unmatched: 13. The CDR3 loop spans 16 amino acids. The CDR3 protein is CASSYRLAGVGCAEYF. In nucleotides, the CDR3 is TGTGCCAGCAGTTACAGACTAGCGGGGGTCGGTTGTGCTGAGTACTTC.

The chain has TRBV30 and TRBJ2-7, with a possible D match to TRBD2 (5 bases). Germline V gene data show CDR1 as GTSNPN and CDR2 as SVGIG (reference sequence). V lost 0 bases and J lost 7, with 19 bases in between. CDR3 length equals 15 residues. The chain's CDR3 is CAWSVAGLGGLEQYF. The CDR3 DNA follows: TGTGCCTGGAGTGTAGCTGGGCTGGGCGGGTTGGAGCAGTACTTC.

The chain recombines TRBV13 with TRBJ2-7, with 9 bases aligning to TRBD1. V was pared by 4 bases and J by 7 bases, with 11 bases of the junction left unmatched. Germline loops: CDR1 PRHDT, CDR2 FYEKMQ (reference sequence). This CDR3 has 15 residues. The CDR3 region has the DNA TGTGCCAGCAGCTCCTTCCGGGACAGGGTTGTGGAGCAGTACTTC. Translating gives CASSSFRDRVVEQYF.

This sequence joins TRBV7-8 and TRBJ2-3, with 9 bases identical to TRBD2. The CDR3 spans 14 residues. V gave up 3 bases and J gave up 3 bases; unmatched junction bases: 1. The germline CDR1 and CDR2 sequences are SGHVS and FQNEAQ. CDR3 bases: TGTGCCAGCAGCTTTAGCGGGGGTACAGATACGCAGTATTTT. Amino acid sequence: CASSFSGGTDTQYF.

The V call is TRBV30, the J call TRBJ2-1; 9 bases are a match to TRBD2. From germline, CDR1 is GTSNPN and CDR2 SVGIG (reference sequence). The CDR3 contains 15 residues. V lost 1 base to trimming and J lost 7 bases; unmatched junction nucleotides: 8. CDR3 DNA sequence: TGTGCCTGGAGTGGTCTAGCGGGGTCCGTTAATGAGCAGTTCTTC. Its protein product is CAWSGLAGSVNEQFF.

The chain recombines TRBV3-1 (or the pseudogene TRBV3-2) with TRBJ2-7, with 8 bases aligning to TRBD1. Per the germline V gene, CDR1 is LGHDT and CDR2 is YNNKEL (reference sequence). V was clipped by 0 bases and J by 3 bases; unmatched bases: 7. The CDR3 contains 16 residues. The CDR3 sequence is CASSQDLITGGYEQYF. CDR3 sequence (DNA): TGTGCCAGCAGCCAAGATCTTATAACAGGGGGCTACGAGCAGTACTTC.

The chain has TRBV6-1 and TRBJ2-4; maybe TRBD2 (6 bases). The length of the CDR3 is 15 residues. V gave up 2 bases and J gave up 9 bases, with 17 bases separating them. Germline V gives CDR1 MNHNS, CDR2 SASEGT. CDR3 bases: TGTGCCAGCAGTGAATTACGGGGACTGCGAAGCATTCAGTACTTC. It translates to CASSELRGLRSIQYF.

The chain employs TRBV4-2 and TRBJ2-7; possibly TRBD2 for D (7 bases). With 0 bases removed from V and 2 bases from J, the gap between germline ends came to 17 bases. CDR3 length equals 17 residues. CDR1 and CDR2 (germline): LGHNA, YNFKEQ. CDR3 protein: CASSQDRRGGGTYEQYV. CDR3 DNA sequence: TGTGCCAGCAGCCAAGATAGGAGGGGGGGCGGAACCTACGAGCAGTACGTC.

The chain is built from TRBV5-1 and TRBJ1-2, with 11 bases that match TRBD1. Germline V CDR1 and CDR2: SGHRS, YFSETQ. The CDR3 contains 15 residues. V lost 4 bases and J lost 4; bases outside the gene matches: 6. This CDR3 reads CASSPDRGPTYGYTF. CDR3 DNA: TGCGCCAGCAGCCCGGACAGGGGGCCAACCTATGGCTACACCTTC.

The rearrangement links TRBV4-1 to TRBJ1-1; possibly TRBD1 for D (6 bases). Germline V gives CDR1 MGHRA, CDR2 YSYEKL. Trimming took 0 bases from V and 1 from J, leaving 15 bases between them. The CDR3 length is 17 residues. The CDR3 bases are TGCGCCAGCAGCCAAGATCGGGTAGGGGGTGGGAACACTGAAGCTTTCTTT. Translation: CASSQDRVGGGNTEAFF.

V usage is TRBV5-1 and J usage is TRBJ2-1, with 12 positions matching TRBD2. With 4 bases clipped from V and 4 bases from J, the junction kept 6 bases outside the gene matches. Germline V gene lookup returns CDR1 SGHRS and CDR2 YFSETQ. The CDR3 has 16 amino acids. The CDR3 region has the DNA TGCGCCAGCAGCGGCACGGGACTAGCGGGTTACAATGAGCAGTTCTTC. It encodes CASSGTGLAGYNEQFF.

This clone was found many times. V is TRBV6-4 and J is TRBJ1-2; 12 nucleotides align to TRBD1. Germline V lookup: CDR1 MRHNA, CDR2 SNTAGT. J was trimmed by 4 bases and V by 6 bases; bases with no gene match: 9. The CDR3 contains 16 residues. CDR3 residues: CASRPSGTGGFYGYTF. The CDR3 bases are TGTGCCAGCAGACCCTCCGGGACAGGGGGCTTCTATGGCTACACCTTC.

The CDR3: CAISEEAAGYGYTF. The CDR3 coding sequence is TGTGCCATCAGTGAGGAGGCCGCGGGCTATGGCTACACCTTC. This chain links TRBV10-3 with TRBJ1-2; D unresolved. Trimming removed 2 bases from V and 4 bases from J, with 11 bases in between. The CDR3 length is 14 residues. Germline CDR1 and CDR2: ENHRY and SYGVKD.

The J gene is TRBJ1-1, the V gene TRBV3-1 (or the pseudogene TRBV3-2); maybe TRBD1 (6 bases). This CDR3 comprises 13 residues. The ends were cut back, 7 bases at V and 3 bases at J, with 12 bases in the middle. Germline V gene lookup returns CDR1 LGHDT and CDR2 YNNKEL (reference sequence). The CDR3 DNA follows: TGTGCCAGCACCGACAGGTCTGACACTGAAGCTTTCTTT. It encodes CASTDRSDTEAFF.

The rearrangement links TRBV12-3 or TRBV12-4 to TRBJ1-5, with D unresolved. The CDR3 runs to 12 residues. Between the trimmed V and J ends, which lost 3 bases and 6 bases, there was a span of 6 bases. CDR3 bases: TGTGCCAGCAGTTTGAGAAGTCAGCCCCAGCATTTT. Translated: CASSLRSQPQHF.

This clone was seen only once. The chain recombines TRBV9 with TRBJ2-3; TRBD2 matches at 8 bases. The trim removed 1 base at V and 0 bases at J, leaving 7 bases unmatched. Germline loops: CDR1 SGDLS, CDR2 YYNGEE. This CDR3 is built from 17 residues. The CDR3 region has the DNA TGTGCCAGCAGCGTAATGAGTGGCGGGGGGAGCACAGATACGCAGTATTTT. The encoded protein is CASSVMSGGGSTDTQYF.

In its sample, this clone was seen once. The gene calls are TRBV5-1 and TRBJ2-5; unclear D gene. This CDR3 is built from 13 residues. V was pared by 0 bases and J by 6 bases, with 9 bases between. Germline V gene data show CDR1 as SGHRS and CDR2 as YFSETQ. CDR3 in amino acids: CASSLDPVQTQYF. CDR3 bases: TGCGCCAGCAGCTTGGATCCTGTCCAGACCCAGTACTTC. Full variable domain (outside the CDR3, taken from reference TRBV5-1 and TRBJ2-5): KAGVTQTPRYLIKTRGQQVTLSCSPISGHRSVSWYQQTPGQGLQFLFEYFSETQRNKGNFPGRFSGRQFSNSRSEMNVSTLELGDSALYLCASSLDPVQTQYFGPGTRLLVL.

The chain joins TRBV15 to TRBJ2-2; D is unresolved. CDR1 and CDR2 from the germline V gene are LNHNV and YYDKDF (reference sequence). CDR3 length equals 14 residues. The germline V and J ends were trimmed by 0 bases and 3 bases, with 5 bases remaining between them. The CDR3 DNA is TGTGCCACCAGCAGAGATCAGTACACCGGGGAGCTGTTTTTT. It encodes CATSRDQYTGELFF.

This rearrangement joins TRBV5-5 to TRBJ2-5, with 7 nucleotides matching TRBD1. The CDR3 sequence is 13 residues long. The V segment lost 3 bases and the J segment 2 bases; nucleotides outside the gene matches: 1. CDR1 and CDR2 (germline): SGHKS, YYEKEE (reference sequence). The CDR3 nucleotides are TGTGCCAGCAGCTCGACAGGGCAAGAGACCCAGTACTTC. Encoded protein: CASSSTGQETQYF.

This chain joins TRBV10-3 and TRBJ1-2; the D gene is possibly TRBD1 (5 bases). The length of the CDR3 is 11 residues. Germline CDR1 is ENHRY and CDR2 is SYGVKD. V was pared by 9 bases and J by 5 bases, with 10 bases between. The CDR3 region is CAMKRGYGYTF. The CDR3 DNA sequence: TGTGCCATGAAAAGGGGTTATGGCTACACCTTC.

The chain combines TRBV7-6 with TRBJ2-3; D not resolved. Looked up from germline, CDR1 is SGHVS and CDR2 is FNYEAQ. This CDR3 has 16 residues. V lost 2 bases, J lost 0 bases, and 12 bases lay in between. The CDR3 DNA is TGTGCCAGCAGCTTAACCGAACAGTCTAGCACAGATACGCAGTATTTT. Translated, it gives CASSLTEQSSTDTQYF.

This clone appeared a single time. The CDR3 coding sequence is TGCGCCAGCAGTGAGTCTAGACAGGCCCCTGAAGCTTTCTTT. Amino acid sequence: CASSESRQAPEAFF. The J gene is TRBJ1-1, the V gene TRBV10-1; possible D gene TRBD1, 6 bases. Germline assignment: CDR1 WNHNN and CDR2 SYGVQD (reference sequence). This CDR3 has 14 residues. V was pared by 0 bases and J by 6 bases, with 11 bases between.

This chain joins TRBV25-1 and TRBJ1-4; TRBD1 aligns across 8 bases. The CDR3 spans 14 residues. V lost 5 bases and J lost 5; bases outside the gene matches: 4. Germline V gives CDR1 MGHDK, CDR2 SYGVNS. The CDR3 here is CASSKQGGNEKLFF. CDR3 sequence (DNA): TGTGCCAGCAGTAAACAGGGGGGGAATGAAAAACTGTTTTTT.

The rearrangement links TRBV7-2 to TRBJ1-2; D possibly corresponds to TRBD1 (6 bases). The V gene's germline CDR1 is SGHTA and CDR2 FQGNSA. V lost 1 base, J lost 1 base, and 10 bases lay in between. The CDR3 sequence is 15 residues long. The CDR3 region is CASSLGGGVNYGYTF. DNA of the CDR3: TGTGCCAGCAGCTTAGGAGGGGGGGTTAACTATGGCTACACCTTC. The full variable domain, with the rest looked up from reference TRBV7-2 and TRBJ1-2, is GAGVSQSPSNKVTEKGKDVELRCDPISGHTALYWYRQSLGQGLEFLIYFQGNSAPDKSGLPSDRFSAERTGGSVSTLTIQRTQQEDSAVYLCASSLGGGVNYGYTFGSGTRLTVV.

The CDR3 nucleotides are TGTGCCATCAGCCCGGGACAGGGGGGCACTAATGAAAAACTGTTTTTT. This gives the protein CAISPGQGGTNEKLFF. The V and J genes are TRBV10-3 and TRBJ1-4, with 11 bases lining up with TRBD1. This CDR3 has 16 residues. After removal of 6 bases from V and 2 bases from J, the junction contained 5 bases not matched to a gene. CDR1 and CDR2 from the germline V gene are ENHRY and SYGVKD.

The chain carries TRBV27 and TRBJ2-7; tentatively, D is TRBD2 (6 bases). The V gene lost 5 bases and the J gene lost 6 bases, with 14 bases spanning the gap. The CDR3 runs 13 residues. Germline V gene sequence: CDR1 MNHEY, CDR2 SMNVEV (reference sequence). The CDR3: CASSMTGTAEQYF. CDR3 nucleotides: TGTGCCAGCAGTATGACCGGGACTGCCGAGCAGTACTTC.

Here the CDR3 DNA reads TGCAGTGCTAGTTTAGGGGGCTTAACTGAAGCTTTCTTT. The encoded protein is CSASLGGLTEAFF. The V gene is TRBV20-1, the J gene TRBJ1-1, with 7 bases matching TRBD1. Germline loops: CDR1 DFQATT, CDR2 SNEGSKA (reference sequence). The CDR3 has 13 amino acids. With 3 bases clipped from V and 5 bases from J, the junction kept 6 bases outside the gene matches.

This clone showed up just a few times. The chain combines TRBV28 with TRBJ2-7, with 9 bases lining up with TRBD1. The CDR3 length is 13 residues. V lost 3 bases and J lost 7; bases outside the gene matches: 4. CDR1 is MDHEN and CDR2 is SYDVKM in the germline V gene. The CDR3 sequence: CASSFQTGGEQYV. CDR3 bases: TGTGCCAGCAGTTTTCAGACAGGGGGAGAGCAGTACGTC.